Listed here are 17 T cell receptor beta chains from one sample, sequenced in a study of blood T cells in healthy people across ages. Then a second PCR, running about 7 to 11 cycles, was carried out with a sample-barcoded 5' primer and a J-beta primer mix. TCRdb called the 5' RACE reads again in MiXCR, with one record for every CDR3 protein. This sample has 1.2 million to 1.5 million distinct CDR3 sequences; around 55% occur once, and the top ten carry over 5%. Sequenced material: blood. The origin of the receptors is a man between 18 and 29 years old in good health.

This sequence joins TRBV29-1 and TRBJ2-1; tentative D call: TRBD2 (6 bases). With the DNA end fitting TRBJ2-7 better, the J assignment may be wrong. The V gene's germline CDR1 is SQVTM and CDR2 ANQGSEA. The CDR3 runs 15 residues. CDR3 nucleotides: TGCAGCGTTGAAGAATGGGGGAGGACCTACAATGAGCAGTACTTC. Protein: CSVEEWGRTYNEQYF.

V usage is TRBV10-3 and J usage is TRBJ2-1; D uncertain. Trimming removed 0 bases at V and 9 bases at J, with 9 bases between. The CDR3 loop spans 13 amino acids. Germline CDR1 ENHRY, CDR2 SYGVKD. The CDR3 bases are TGTGCCATCAGTGAGTCCGGTACATGTGAGCAGTTCTTC. Amino acids: CAISESGTCEQFF.

There are a few counts of this clonotype. The gene calls are TRBV7-2 and TRBJ1-2, with no clear D. This CDR3 region has 14 residues. Germline V gene data show CDR1 as SGHTA and CDR2 as FQGNSA. Between the trimmed V and J ends, which lost 1 base and 2 bases, there was a span of 8 bases. In DNA, the CDR3 is TGTGCCAGCAGCTTAGAGAAAACAAACTATGGCTACACCTTC. Translation gives CASSLEKTNYGYTF.

This clonotype was observed a handful of times. The chain has TRBV10-3 and TRBJ2-1; 8 bases are shared with TRBD2. The CDR3 has 15 residues. Germline lookup yields CDR1 ENHRY and CDR2 SYGVKD. The V gene end was trimmed by 4 bases and the J gene end by 8 bases; junction bases not matched to a gene: 10. The CDR3 coding sequence is TGTGCCATCAGTGCGTCGGGAGGGTCGGGCGATGAGCAGTTCTTC. Translation gives CAISASGGSGDEQFF.

The chain couples TRBV12-3 or TRBV12-4 to TRBJ2-7; 11 bases align to TRBD1. The junction had 7 bases not matched to a gene; V was cut back by 6 bases and J by 6 bases. The CDR3 is made up of 14 amino acids. CDR3 nucleotides: TGTGCCAGCAGGTTGGGGACAGGGGGTACCGAGCAGTACTTC. Protein sequence: CASRLGTGGTEQYF.

The chain carries TRBV7-9 and TRBJ2-4, with D uncertain. Trimming pared 5 bases from V and 8 bases from J, leaving 13 bases between. The CDR3 runs to 13 residues. Germline assignment: CDR1 SEHNR and CDR2 FQNEAQ (reference sequence). The CDR3 loop is CASSQRGLDIQYF. The CDR3 bases are TGTGCCAGCAGCCAACGTGGATTGGACATTCAGTACTTC.

Only a few counts were recorded for this clonotype. The J gene is TRBJ2-1, the V gene TRBV29-1; 12 bases agree with TRBD1. The CDR3 is 14 amino acids. Trimming at V came to 5 bases and at J to 8 bases, leaving 7 bases not matched to a gene. Germline CDR1 SQVTM, CDR2 ANQGSEA. DNA of the CDR3: TGCAGCGTTATTCCGGGACAGGGGGCCGATGAGCAGTTCTTC. This gives the protein CSVIPGQGADEQFF.

There are a few counts of this clonotype. V and J are TRBV6-2 or TRBV6-3 and TRBJ2-7; D could derive from TRBD1 or TRBD2 (5 bases each). Germline-derived CDR1 and CDR2 are MNHEY and SVGEGT. The CDR3 consists of 16 residues. Between the trimmed V and J ends, which lost 6 bases and 2 bases, there was a span of 20 bases. CDR3: CASRRDRRDGPYEQYF. The CDR3, as DNA: TGTGCCAGCAGGAGGGACCGTCGGGACGGACCCTACGAGCAGTACTTC.

This clonotype occurred a few times. The gene calls are TRBV10-3 and TRBJ2-3; D is unclear. The V end lost 2 bases, the J end lost 6 bases, and 6 bases lay between the germline ends. CDR1 is ENHRY, CDR2 SYGVKD, per germline. The length of the CDR3 is 12 residues. Here the CDR3 DNA reads TGTGCCATCAGTGAGATCGGGGATACGCAGTATTTT. It codes for CAISEIGDTQYF.

This sequence joins TRBV7-9 and TRBJ2-7; TRBD2 aligns across 7 bases. Per germline, CDR1 SEHNR and CDR2 FQNEAQ (reference sequence). After removal of 3 bases from V and 9 bases from J, the junction contained 17 bases not matched to a gene. CDR3 length equals 16 residues. The chain's CDR3 is CASSFSGTTTIAGQYF. Here the CDR3 DNA reads TGTGCCAGCAGCTTCTCCGGGACCACAACAATAGCGGGGCAGTACTTC.

The chain is built from TRBV25-1 and TRBJ2-1, with 8 positions matching TRBD2. Germline assignment: CDR1 MGHDK and CDR2 SYGVNS. This CDR3 contains 14 residues. J gave up 8 bases and V 2 bases, and 5 bases lay outside the gene matches. The CDR3 sequence: CASSEHPGLDEQFF. The CDR3 DNA sequence: TGTGCCAGCAGTGAACATCCGGGACTAGATGAGCAGTTCTTC.

The chain combines TRBV10-3 with TRBJ2-1; 7 positions match TRBD2. Trimming cost V 4 bases and J 8 bases; bases outside gene matches: 5. Germline CDR1 ENHRY, CDR2 SYGVKD. The CDR3 covers 13 residues. CDR3: CAISGLALHEQFF. The CDR3, as DNA: TGTGCCATCAGTGGACTAGCCCTACATGAGCAGTTCTTC.

This chain links TRBV10-3 with TRBJ1-5, with D possibly being TRBD1 (6 bases). This CDR3 spans 15 amino acids. Germline V lookup: CDR1 ENHRY, CDR2 SYGVKD. V was shortened by 2 bases and J by 3 bases, with 11 bases between the two germline ends. The CDR3 region has the DNA TGTGCCATCAGTGAGCAAGGACAGATCAATCAGCCCCAGCATTTT. As protein: CAISEQGQINQPQHF.

J is TRBJ2-7 and V is TRBV11-2, with 7 bases lining up with TRBD1. Germline CDR1 reads SGHAT; CDR2 reads FQNNGV. V was pared by 2 bases and J by 3 bases, with 10 bases of the junction left unmatched. The CDR3 extends over 16 amino acids. CDR3 protein: CASSLSMTGKYYEQYF. CDR3 nucleotide sequence: TGTGCCAGCAGCTTATCCATGACAGGGAAGTACTACGAGCAGTACTTC.

This chain connects TRBV6-5 to TRBJ1-1; the D is unclear. The germline gives CDR1 MNHEY, CDR2 SVGAGI. The CDR3 loop spans 15 amino acids. Trimming took 0 bases from V and 1 from J, leaving 9 bases between them. The CDR3 protein is CASSYSQSENTEAFF. For the CDR3, the DNA is TGTGCCAGCAGTTACTCCCAGAGTGAGAACACTGAAGCTTTCTTT.

The chain couples TRBV27 to TRBJ2-7, with 11 bases fitting TRBD2. Matching the DNA end better, TRBJ2-5 makes the J call doubtful. Germline V gene data show CDR1 as MNHEY and CDR2 as SMNVEV (reference sequence). The CDR3 loop spans 14 amino acids. CDR3 in amino acids: CASRELAGEGTQYF. CDR3 nucleotide sequence: TGTGCCAGCAGGGAACTAGCGGGGGAAGGGACCCAGTACTTC.

The rearrangement joins TRBV20-1 to TRBJ2-6; TRBD1 agrees at 7 bases. Trimming at V came to 6 bases and at J to 1 base, leaving 9 bases not matched to a gene. Germline V gene lookup returns CDR1 DFQATT and CDR2 SNEGSKA (reference sequence). The CDR3 sequence is 16 residues long. The CDR3 DNA is TGCAGTGCACTACCGGGACAGCTTTCTGGGGCCAACGTCCTGACTTTC. It specifies CSALPGQLSGANVLTF.